This TCR beta chain was observed in a study of shared clonotypes between healthy human individuals. Partitioning of CD4+ cells yielded a CD45RA+ naive subset and a CD45RA-negative memory subset. Sequencing used immunoSEQ multiplex PCR; TCRdb keeps in-frame clones, though not all of them. The sample records 1.5 million to 1.9 million clones, approximately 98% being singletons. Germline values: CDR1 SGHTA, CDR2 FQGNSA. With V trimmed by 4 bases and J by 3 bases, 2 bases remained unmatched. The CDR3 contains 13 residues. The genes are TRBV7-2 and TRBJ2-5; 7 bases fit TRBD2. The specimen was naive CD4+ T cells sorted from blood. Noted subset: CD45RA+ positively selected. This clonotype originated in a man younger than 40 in good health. CDR3 bases: TGTGCCAGCAGCTGGAGCGGGAAAGAGACCCAGTACTTC. Its protein product is CASSWSGKETQYF.